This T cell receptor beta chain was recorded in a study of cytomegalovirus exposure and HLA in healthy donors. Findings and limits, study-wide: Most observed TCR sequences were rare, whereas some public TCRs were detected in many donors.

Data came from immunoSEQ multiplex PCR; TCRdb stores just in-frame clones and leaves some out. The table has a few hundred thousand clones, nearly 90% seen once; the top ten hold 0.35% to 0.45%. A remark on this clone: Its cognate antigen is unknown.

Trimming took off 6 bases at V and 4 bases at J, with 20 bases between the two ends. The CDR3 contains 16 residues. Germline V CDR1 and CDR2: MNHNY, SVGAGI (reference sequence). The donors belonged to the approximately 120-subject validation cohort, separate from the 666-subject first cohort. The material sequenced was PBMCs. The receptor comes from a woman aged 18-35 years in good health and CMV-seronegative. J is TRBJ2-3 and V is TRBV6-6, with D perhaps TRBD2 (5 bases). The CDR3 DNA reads TGTGCCAGCAGATATCTAGCTTCGGAGGACTCAGATACGCAGTATTTT. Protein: CASRYLASEDSDTQYF.